The 17 T cell receptor beta chains below all came from one sample that was sequenced in a study of shared clonotypes between healthy human individuals (dated by TCRdb to 2018 to 2021). The library was obtained by the immunoSEQ multiplex PCR assay. This is the immuneACCESS table as TCRdb keeps it, with only in-frame sequences that have V and J called. A part of the clones is gone; compared with another copy, unresolved V genes explain less than half, and the rest is unexplained. The sample records about a million clones, more than 65% of which are singletons. Clones ranked in the top ten supply about 1.5% of the sample. Sequencing was done on a sample of memory CD4+ T cells sorted from blood. What the cell subset or site label conveys for this sample: CD45RA-negative fraction. The origin of the receptors is a man between 18 and 35 years old in good health.

The gene calls are TRBV7-2 and TRBJ2-3; tentative D call: TRBD1 (6 bases). Germline lookup yields CDR1 SGHTA and CDR2 FQGNSA. V was pared by 6 bases and J by 4 bases, with 14 bases between. The CDR3 has 14 amino acids. The CDR3: CASRTGGSPDTQYF. The CDR3 DNA reads as TGTGCCAGCAGGACAGGTGGCTCGCCAGATACGCAGTATTTT.

V usage is TRBV18 and J usage is TRBJ2-1; 14 bases align to TRBD2. CDR1 is KGHSH, CDR2 LQKENI, per germline. With V trimmed by 0 bases and J by 2 bases, 15 bases remained unmatched. The CDR3 contains 22 residues. The CDR3 loop is CASSPPYLARTSGRRTYNEQFF. In DNA form, the CDR3 reads TGTGCCAGCTCACCACCATACCTCGCTAGGACTAGCGGGAGGAGAACCTACAATGAGCAGTTCTTC. Based on the CDR3 plus reference TRBV18 and TRBJ2-1, the full variable domain is NAGVMQNPRHLVRRRGQEARLRCSPMKGHSHVYWYRQLPEEGLKFMVYLQKENIIDESGMPKERFSAEFPKEGPSILRIQQVVRGDSAAYFCASSPPYLARTSGRRTYNEQFFGPGTRLTVL.

Points on this clone: One end of the junction fails to match germline, which may point to a read error. CDR3 nucleotides: TGTGCCTGGAGTGTACAGCAGGCCTCTGGGCCCCCGCATTTT. As protein: CAWSVQQASGPPHF. The J gene is TRBJ1-5, the V gene TRBV30, with D unclear. The germline V gene has CDR1 GTSNPN and CDR2 SVGIG (reference sequence). The CDR3 runs to 14 residues.

The chain has TRBV6-1 and TRBJ1-2, with TRBD1 as a possible D gene (5 bases). CDR1 MNHNS and CDR2 SASEGT come from the germline V gene. The CDR3 is 14 residues long. Trimming shortened V by 0 bases and J by 8 bases, and 13 bases separated the two germline ends. CDR3 nucleotides: TGTGCCAGCAGTGAAGCGTACGGGGGAGACGGCTACACCTTC. It codes for CASSEAYGGDGYTF.

The rearrangement uses TRBV4-3 and TRBJ2-5, with 16 bases fitting TRBD2. This CDR3 has 18 amino acids. The V and J ends lost 3 bases and 3 bases, in that order; junction bases with no gene match: 7. CDR1 and CDR2 from the germline V gene are LGHNA and YSLEER. The CDR3 is CASSQESGTSGREETQYF. The CDR3 DNA reads as TGCGCCAGCAGCCAGGAATCCGGGACTAGCGGGAGGGAAGAGACCCAGTACTTC.

The V and J genes are TRBV28 and TRBJ2-5, with TRBD2 matching over 9 bases. Germline CDR1 reads MDHEN; CDR2 reads SYDVKM. The length of the CDR3 is 15 residues. V was clipped by 8 bases and J by 7 bases; unmatched bases: 14. CDR3 in DNA: TGTGCCAGCTCCAAAGGGGCGGGGGGGCAGTCGACCCAGTACTTC. Translation: CASSKGAGGQSTQYF.

The sample holds one count of this clone. The chain has TRBV6-1 and TRBJ1-2, with TRBD1 matching over 8 bases. The CDR3 is 15 amino acids. Germline V gene lookup returns CDR1 MNHNS and CDR2 SASEGT. The V gene end was trimmed by 0 bases and the J gene end by 4 bases; junction bases not matched to a gene: 4. The CDR3 reads CASSEAGTGGYGYTF. CDR3 DNA: TGTGCCAGCAGTGAAGCGGGAACAGGGGGCTATGGCTACACCTTC.

This clone was seen more than once but under ten times. The chain employs TRBV27 and TRBJ1-2; TRBD1 matches at 8 bases. The CDR3 spans 14 residues. Germline CDR1 MNHEY, CDR2 SMNVEV (reference sequence). V lost 9 bases and J lost 4; bases outside the gene matches: 10. CDR3 DNA: TGTGCCAGTTCGTCCCCCGACAGGGGCTATGGCTACACCTTC. It is translated as CASSSPDRGYGYTF.

This clone was recorded only once. Other DNA sequences in this specimen translate into the identical CDR3. The chain recombines TRBV18 with TRBJ1-6; D remains unclear. V shed 3 bases and J shed 6 bases, with 6 bases lying between them. Germline CDR1 and CDR2: KGHSH and LQKENI. The CDR3 sequence is 13 residues long. The CDR3 spells CASSPSVNSPLHF. The CDR3 region has the DNA TGTGCCAGCTCACCGTCGGTTAATTCACCCCTCCACTTT.

This clone was found a few times. This chain links TRBV2 with TRBJ1-6, with 7 bases that match TRBD1. V lost 4 bases to trimming and J lost 7 bases; unmatched junction nucleotides: 4. Germline V gene data show CDR1 as SNHLY and CDR2 as FYNNEI. The CDR3 consists of 14 residues. The CDR3 is CASSGQGTNSPLHF. CDR3 bases: TGTGCCAGCAGTGGACAGGGAACGAATTCACCCCTCCACTTT.

The rearrangement joins TRBV11-2 to TRBJ2-5; D might be TRBD1 (6 bases). The V gene lost 1 base and the J gene lost 7 bases, with 13 bases spanning the gap. The CDR3 spans 14 residues. CDR1 is SGHAT and CDR2 is FQNNGV in the germline V gene. The CDR3 reads CASSLGGPRPTQYF. As DNA, the CDR3 is TGTGCCAGCAGCTTAGGGGGGCCTCGACCGACCCAGTACTTC.

The chain carries TRBV2 and TRBJ1-1; perhaps TRBD1 as D (6 bases). The V and J ends lost 0 bases and 7 bases respectively, with 9 bases between them. The CDR3 consists of 13 residues. The germline V gene has CDR1 SNHLY and CDR2 FYNNEI. Here the CDR3 DNA reads TGTGCCAGCAGTGAAGCGCAGGGGAGTGAAGCTTTCTTT. Translation: CASSEAQGSEAFF. Full variable domain (missing parts from reference TRBV2 and TRBJ1-1): EPEVTQTPSHQVTQMGQEVILRCVPISNHLYFYWYRQILGQKVEFLVSFYNNEISEKSEIFDDQFSVERPDGSNFTLKIRSTKLEDSAMYFCASSEAQGSEAFFGQGTRLTVV.

The chain's CDR3 is CASNLNQGGGEKLFF. The CDR3 nucleotides read TGTGCCAGCAACCTAAACCAGGGGGGAGGTGAAAAACTGTTTTTT. The V call is TRBV6-6, the J call TRBJ1-4; the match to TRBD1 covers 7 bases. The germline gives CDR1 MNHNY, CDR2 SVGAGI (reference sequence). This CDR3 spans 15 amino acids. V was clipped by 7 bases and J by 7 bases; unmatched bases: 12.

V gene TRBV7-9 combines with J gene TRBJ1-6; TRBD1 matches 12 bases. Unmatched junction bases numbered 12, after V lost 8 bases and J lost 10 bases. Germline loops: CDR1 SEHNR, CDR2 FQNEAQ (reference sequence). The CDR3 length is 16 residues. As DNA, the CDR3 is TGTGCCAGCTGCAGACTCCGGGACAGGGGGCTCTCACCCCTCCACTTT. This sequence encodes CASCRLRDRGLSPLHF.

CDR3 amino acids: CASSWGGQRETQYF. In DNA, the CDR3 is TGTGCCAGCAGCTGGGGAGGACAGAGAGAGACCCAGTACTTC. The chain is built from TRBV28 and TRBJ2-5, with D perhaps given as TRBD1 or TRBD2 (6 bases each). This CDR3 is 14 amino acids long. Germline V gene lookup returns CDR1 MDHEN and CDR2 SYDVKM. Trimming took 6 bases from V and 4 from J, leaving 15 bases between them.

V gene TRBV11-2 combines with J gene TRBJ1-1; unclear D gene. V was shortened by 1 base and J by 9 bases, with 9 bases between the two germline ends. Germline CDR1 reads SGHAT; CDR2 reads FQNNGV. The CDR3 spans 12 residues. The CDR3 DNA reads TGTGCCAGCAGCTTAGTTGTCGGCCAAGCTTTCTTT. Its protein product is CASSLVVGQAFF. The full variable domain, in which reference TRBV11-2 and TRBJ1-1 provide the parts outside the CDR3, is EAGVAQSPRYKIIEKRQSVAFWCNPISGHATLYWYQQILGQGPKLLIQFQNNGVVDDSQLPKDRFSAERLKGVDSTLKIQPAKLEDSAVYLCASSLVVGQAFFGQGTRLTVV.

This rearrangement joins TRBV7-8 to TRBJ1-5; no reliable D call. Per germline, CDR1 SGHVS and CDR2 FQNEAQ. The CDR3 is 13 residues long. V was clipped by 1 base and J by 5 bases, with 6 bases between them. CDR3: CASSLGGDQPQHF. In DNA, the CDR3 is TGTGCCAGCAGCTTAGGAGGCGATCAGCCCCAGCATTTT.